Below, 13 T cell receptor beta chains from the same sample are listed, as sequenced in a study of T cell responses to AZD1222 COVID-19 vaccine. Repertoires were generated with immunoSEQ multiplex PCR, while TCRdb's copy carries only in-frame clones and drops some. In the table there are around 100,000 clones, around 90% of which are singletons. This specimen consisted of peripheral blood, obtained on day 0 of AZD1222 vaccination. These receptors were collected from an adult in good health.

The chain carries TRBV29-1 and TRBJ1-2; D is ambiguous. Germline V gene data show CDR1 as SQVTM and CDR2 as ANQGSEA. Trimming took 6 bases from V and 5 from J, leaving 13 bases between them. This CDR3 is built from 12 residues. The CDR3 nucleotides are TGCAGCGTGAGGGAGTCCTCATATGGCTACACCTTC. It is translated as CSVRESSYGYTF.

The V call is TRBV28, the J call TRBJ2-3; 7 bases map to TRBD2. Germline CDR1 and CDR2: MDHEN and SYDVKM. This CDR3 spans 16 amino acids. J was trimmed by 0 bases and V by 6 bases; bases with no gene match: 9. CDR3 bases: TGTGCCAGCAGCCGGATAGCGGGTATTAGCACAGATACGCAGTATTTT. As protein: CASSRIAGISTDTQYF.

This chain joins TRBV18 and TRBJ1-4, with D uncertain. The CDR3 has 15 amino acids. V lost 2 bases, J lost 4 bases, and 11 bases lay in between. CDR1 KGHSH and CDR2 LQKENI come from the germline V gene. The CDR3 sequence: CASSPRRALNEKLFF. The CDR3 coding sequence is TGTGCCAGCTCACCAAGGAGGGCCCTTAATGAAAAACTGTTTTTT.

The chain couples TRBV27 to TRBJ2-3; TRBD2 agrees at 8 bases. The CDR3 is 16 amino acids. Germline CDR1 MNHEY, CDR2 SMNVEV (reference sequence). V was clipped by 2 bases and J by 2 bases; unmatched bases: 6. The CDR3, as DNA: TGTGCCAGCAGTTTAAATAGCGGGATATACACAGATACGCAGTATTTT. It encodes CASSLNSGIYTDTQYF.

The chain has TRBV5-4 and TRBJ1-3; D is possibly TRBD1 (6 bases). The CDR3 runs 16 residues. Trimming shortened V by 2 bases and J by 2 bases, and 14 bases separated the two germline ends. Germline CDR1 and CDR2: SGHNT and YYREEE (reference sequence). CDR3: CASSFTQGRTGNTIYF. Written as DNA, the CDR3 is TGTGCCAGCAGCTTTACACAGGGCCGCACTGGAAACACCATATATTTT. Complete variable domain (other parts from reference TRBV5-4 and TRBJ1-3): ETGVTQSPTHLIKTRGQQVTLRCSSQSGHNTVSWYQQALGQGPQFIFQYYREEENGRGNFPPRFSGLQFPNYSSELNVNALELDDSALYLCASSFTQGRTGNTIYFGEGSWLTVV.

CDR3 protein: CASSFKGVGASYEQYF. The DNA for the CDR3 is TGTGCCAGCAGCTTTAAAGGTGTCGGGGCCTCCTACGAGCAGTACTTC. The V and J genes are TRBV7-9 and TRBJ2-7, with D perhaps assigned TRBD1 or TRBD2 (5 bases each). V was pared by 3 bases and J by 0 bases, with 15 bases between. Germline V gene sequence: CDR1 SEHNR, CDR2 FQNEAQ (reference sequence). The CDR3 has 16 residues.

The rearrangement links TRBV7-3 to TRBJ1-4; D not certain. The V gene lost 5 bases and the J gene lost 8 bases, with 18 bases spanning the gap. This CDR3 region has 15 residues. Per germline, CDR1 SGHTA and CDR2 FQGTGA. The CDR3 DNA follows: TGTGCCAGCAGCCGCTCGTTTGAGTCTCGCGAAAAACTGTTTTTT. Translation gives CASSRSFESREKLFF.

The V gene is TRBV2, the J gene TRBJ2-2, with 10 nucleotides matching TRBD2. The V segment lost 4 bases and the J segment 1 base; nucleotides outside the gene matches: 3. CDR1 SNHLY and CDR2 FYNNEI come from the germline V gene. CDR3 length equals 16 residues. CDR3 amino acids: CASSVLAGENTGELFF. CDR3 bases: TGTGCCAGCAGTGTCCTAGCGGGAGAGAACACCGGGGAGCTGTTTTTT.

V and J are TRBV27 and TRBJ2-2, with D perhaps TRBD1 (6 bases). V lost 3 bases, J lost 9 bases, and 14 bases lay in between. In germline, CDR1 is MNHEY, CDR2 SMNVEV (reference sequence). The length of the CDR3 is 14 residues. The CDR3 here is CASSFTGPGRELFF. DNA for the CDR3: TGTGCCAGCAGTTTCACAGGGCCCGGGAGGGAGCTGTTTTTT.

The V gene is TRBV28, the J gene TRBJ1-2; D is possibly TRBD1 (6 bases). This CDR3 has 14 residues. V shed 2 bases and J shed 8 bases, with 15 bases lying between them. CDR1 MDHEN and CDR2 SYDVKM come from the germline V gene. CDR3 sequence (DNA): TGTGCCAGCAGTTTACCCCTCACAGGGAGCGGCTACACCTTC. Encoded protein: CASSLPLTGSGYTF.

V is TRBV7-9 and J is TRBJ2-1; 8 positions match TRBD2. The CDR3 is 17 residues long. The germline V gene encodes CDR1 SEHNR and CDR2 FQNEAQ (reference sequence). V lost 2 bases, J lost 5 bases, and 11 bases stayed unmatched. Written as DNA, the CDR3 is TGTGCCAGCAGCTTAATTATGGGACTAGGGGATAACAATGAGCAGTTCTTC. As protein: CASSLIMGLGDNNEQFF.

V and J are TRBV5-5 and TRBJ2-3; 9 bases match TRBD1. Trimming cost V 2 bases and J 2 bases; bases outside gene matches: 6. There are 16 residues in the CDR3. From germline, CDR1 is SGHKS and CDR2 YYEKEE (reference sequence). CDR3 region: CASSFVRTGVTDTQYF. DNA for the CDR3: TGTGCCAGCAGCTTTGTGAGGACAGGGGTCACAGATACGCAGTATTTT.

This clone was seen a single time. V usage is TRBV27 and J usage is TRBJ1-3, with 10 positions matching TRBD1. This CDR3 has 15 residues. V lost 6 bases and J lost 4; bases outside the gene matches: 6. Germline V gene sequence: CDR1 MNHEY, CDR2 SMNVEV (reference sequence). The CDR3 DNA is TGTGCCAGCAGCTACGGGACAGGGGTCGGAAACACCATATATTTT. Translation gives CASSYGTGVGNTIYF.